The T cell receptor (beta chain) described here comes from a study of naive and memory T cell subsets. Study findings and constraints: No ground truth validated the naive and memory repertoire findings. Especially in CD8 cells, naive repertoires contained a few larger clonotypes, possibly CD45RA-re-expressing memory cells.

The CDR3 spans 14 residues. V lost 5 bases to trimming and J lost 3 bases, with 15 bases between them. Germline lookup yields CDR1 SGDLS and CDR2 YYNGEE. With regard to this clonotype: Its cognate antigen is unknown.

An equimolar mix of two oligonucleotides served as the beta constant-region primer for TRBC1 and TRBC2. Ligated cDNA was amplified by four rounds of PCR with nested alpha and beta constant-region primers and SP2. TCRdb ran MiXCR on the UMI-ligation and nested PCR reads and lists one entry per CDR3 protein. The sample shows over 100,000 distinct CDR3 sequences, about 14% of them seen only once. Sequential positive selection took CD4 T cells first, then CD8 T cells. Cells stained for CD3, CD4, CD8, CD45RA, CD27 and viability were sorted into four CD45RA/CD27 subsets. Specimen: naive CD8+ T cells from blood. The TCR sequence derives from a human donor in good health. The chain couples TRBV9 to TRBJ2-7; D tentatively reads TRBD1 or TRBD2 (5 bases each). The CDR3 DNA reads TGTGCCAGCAGTAACCGGGACGGAAACTACGAGCAGTACTTC. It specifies CASSNRDGNYEQYF.